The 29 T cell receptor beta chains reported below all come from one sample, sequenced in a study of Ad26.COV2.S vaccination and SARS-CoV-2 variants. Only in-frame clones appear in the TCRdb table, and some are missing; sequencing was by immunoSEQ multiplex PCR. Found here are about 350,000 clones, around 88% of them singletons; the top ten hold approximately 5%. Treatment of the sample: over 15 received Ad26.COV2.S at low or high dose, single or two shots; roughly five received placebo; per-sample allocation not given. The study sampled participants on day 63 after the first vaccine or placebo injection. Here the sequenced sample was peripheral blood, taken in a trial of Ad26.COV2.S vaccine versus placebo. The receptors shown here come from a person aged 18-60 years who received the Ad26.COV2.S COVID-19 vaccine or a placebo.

The CDR3 nucleotides read TGTGCCAGCAGCCCCTTGCGGACAGGGGATGAGCAGTTCTTC. It codes for CASSPLRTGDEQFF. The chain recombines TRBV4-2 with TRBJ2-1; 9 bases fit TRBD1. The trim removed 4 bases at V and 8 bases at J, leaving 6 bases unmatched. The CDR3 is 14 residues long. Germline V gives CDR1 LGHNA, CDR2 YNFKEQ.

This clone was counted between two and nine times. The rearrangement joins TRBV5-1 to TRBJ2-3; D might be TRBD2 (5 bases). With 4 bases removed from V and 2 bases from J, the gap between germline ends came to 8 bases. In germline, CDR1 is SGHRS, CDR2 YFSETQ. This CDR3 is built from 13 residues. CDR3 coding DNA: TGCGCCAGCAGCAAGGGAGACACAGATACGCAGTATTTT. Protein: CASSKGDTDTQYF.

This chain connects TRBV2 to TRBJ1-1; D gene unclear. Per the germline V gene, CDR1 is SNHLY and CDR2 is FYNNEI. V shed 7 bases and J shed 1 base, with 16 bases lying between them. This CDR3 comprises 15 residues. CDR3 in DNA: TGTGCCAGCAATCAACCCCAGACGGGGAACACTGAAGCTTTCTTT. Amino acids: CASNQPQTGNTEAFF.

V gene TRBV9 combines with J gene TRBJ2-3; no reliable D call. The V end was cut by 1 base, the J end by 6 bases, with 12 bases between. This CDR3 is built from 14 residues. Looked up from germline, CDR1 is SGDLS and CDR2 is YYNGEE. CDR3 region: CASSVRMQADTQYF. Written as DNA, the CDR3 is TGTGCCAGCAGCGTAAGGATGCAGGCGGATACGCAGTATTTT.

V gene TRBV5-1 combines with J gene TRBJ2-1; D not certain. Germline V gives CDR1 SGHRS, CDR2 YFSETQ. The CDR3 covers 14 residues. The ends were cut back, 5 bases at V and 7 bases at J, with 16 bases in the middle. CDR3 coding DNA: TGCGCCAGCAGAAGGAGCGACTCCGGTAATGAGCAGTTCTTC. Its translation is CASRRSDSGNEQFF. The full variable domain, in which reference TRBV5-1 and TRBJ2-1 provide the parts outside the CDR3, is KAGVTQTPRYLIKTRGQQVTLSCSPISGHRSVSWYQQTPGQGLQFLFEYFSETQRNKGNFPGRFSGRQFSNSRSEMNVSTLELGDSALYLCASRRSDSGNEQFFGPGTRLTVL.

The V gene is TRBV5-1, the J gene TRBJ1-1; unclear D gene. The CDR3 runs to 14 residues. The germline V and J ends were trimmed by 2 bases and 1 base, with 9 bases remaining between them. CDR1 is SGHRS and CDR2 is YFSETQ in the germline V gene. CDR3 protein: CASSFRRANTEAFF. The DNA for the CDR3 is TGCGCCAGCAGCTTCCGGAGGGCGAACACTGAAGCTTTCTTT.

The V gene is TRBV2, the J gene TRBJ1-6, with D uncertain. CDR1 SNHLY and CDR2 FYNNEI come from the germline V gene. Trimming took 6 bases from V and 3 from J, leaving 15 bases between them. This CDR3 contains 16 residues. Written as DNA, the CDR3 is TGTGCCAGCAGCCCAGGACGGAACAACTATAATTCACCCCTCCACTTT. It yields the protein CASSPGRNNYNSPLHF.

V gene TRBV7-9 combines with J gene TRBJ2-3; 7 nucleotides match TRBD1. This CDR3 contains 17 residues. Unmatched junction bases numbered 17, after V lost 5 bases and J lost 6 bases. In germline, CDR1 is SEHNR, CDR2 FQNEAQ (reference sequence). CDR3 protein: CASSPQPGQSVTDTQYF. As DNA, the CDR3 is TGTGCCAGCAGCCCCCAACCGGGACAGAGTGTTACGGATACGCAGTATTTT.

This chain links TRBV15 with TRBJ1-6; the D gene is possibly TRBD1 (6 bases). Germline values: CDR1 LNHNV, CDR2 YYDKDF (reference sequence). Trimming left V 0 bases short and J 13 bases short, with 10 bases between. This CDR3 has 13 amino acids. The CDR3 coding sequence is TGTGCCACCAGCAGAGACAGGGGAAATCCCCTCCACTTT. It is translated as CATSRDRGNPLHF.

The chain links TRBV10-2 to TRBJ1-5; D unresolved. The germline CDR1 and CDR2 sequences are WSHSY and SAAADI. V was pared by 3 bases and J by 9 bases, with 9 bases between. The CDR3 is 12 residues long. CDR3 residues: CASSEVEWPQHF. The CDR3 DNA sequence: TGCGCCAGCAGTGAAGTCGAGTGGCCCCAGCATTTT.

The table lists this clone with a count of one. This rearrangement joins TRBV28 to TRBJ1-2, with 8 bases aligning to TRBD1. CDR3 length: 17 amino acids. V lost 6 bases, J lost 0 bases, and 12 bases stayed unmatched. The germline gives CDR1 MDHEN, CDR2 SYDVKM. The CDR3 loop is CASSLGAGQGPNYGYTF. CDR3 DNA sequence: TGTGCCAGCAGCCTGGGCGCAGGACAGGGCCCTAACTATGGCTACACCTTC.

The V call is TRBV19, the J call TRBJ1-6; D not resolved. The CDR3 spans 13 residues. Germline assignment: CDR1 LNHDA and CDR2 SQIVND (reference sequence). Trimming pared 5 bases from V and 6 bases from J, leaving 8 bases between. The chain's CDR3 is CASSEDINSPLHF. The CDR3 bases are TGTGCCAGTAGTGAAGATATTAATTCACCCCTCCACTTT.

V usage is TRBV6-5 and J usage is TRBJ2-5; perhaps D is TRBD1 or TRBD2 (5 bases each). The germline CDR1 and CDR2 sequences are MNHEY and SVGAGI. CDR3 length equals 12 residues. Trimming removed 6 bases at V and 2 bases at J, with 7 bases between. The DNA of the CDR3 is TGTGCCAGCAGAGGGACGCAAGAGACCCAGTACTTC. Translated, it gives CASRGTQETQYF.

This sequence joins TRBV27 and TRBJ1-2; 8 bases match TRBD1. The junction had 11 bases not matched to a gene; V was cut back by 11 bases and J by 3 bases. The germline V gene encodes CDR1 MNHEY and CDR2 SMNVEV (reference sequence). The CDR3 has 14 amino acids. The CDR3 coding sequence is TGTGCCTCTTCCGGGACAGGTGGGGACTATGGCTACACCTTC. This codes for CASSGTGGDYGYTF.

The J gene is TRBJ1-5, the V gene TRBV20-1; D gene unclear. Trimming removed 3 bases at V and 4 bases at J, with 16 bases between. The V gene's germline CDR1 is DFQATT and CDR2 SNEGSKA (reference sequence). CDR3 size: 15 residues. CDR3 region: CSASPSENPNQPQHF. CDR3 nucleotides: TGCAGTGCTAGTCCGTCAGAAAATCCAAATCAGCCCCAGCATTTT.

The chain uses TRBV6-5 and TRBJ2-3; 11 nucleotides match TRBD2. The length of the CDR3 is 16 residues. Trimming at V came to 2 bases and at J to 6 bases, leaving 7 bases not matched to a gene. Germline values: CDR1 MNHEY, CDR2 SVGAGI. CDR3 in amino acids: CASSYRYSGGADTQYF. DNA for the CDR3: TGTGCCAGCAGTTACCGATATAGCGGGGGGGCGGATACGCAGTATTTT.

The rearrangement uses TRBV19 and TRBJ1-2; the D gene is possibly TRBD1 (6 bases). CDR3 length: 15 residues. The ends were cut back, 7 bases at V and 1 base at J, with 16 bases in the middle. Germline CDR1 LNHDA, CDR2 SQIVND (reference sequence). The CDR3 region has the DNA TGTGCCAGTACCTCGACAGGACGAATTAACTATGGCTACACCTTC. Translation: CASTSTGRINYGYTF.

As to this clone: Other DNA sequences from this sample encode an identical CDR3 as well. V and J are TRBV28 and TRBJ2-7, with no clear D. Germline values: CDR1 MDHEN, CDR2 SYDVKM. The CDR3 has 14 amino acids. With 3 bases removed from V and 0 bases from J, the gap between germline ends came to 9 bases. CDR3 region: CASSLVGSSYEQYF. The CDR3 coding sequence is TGTGCCAGCAGTTTGGTGGGTAGCTCCTACGAGCAGTACTTC.

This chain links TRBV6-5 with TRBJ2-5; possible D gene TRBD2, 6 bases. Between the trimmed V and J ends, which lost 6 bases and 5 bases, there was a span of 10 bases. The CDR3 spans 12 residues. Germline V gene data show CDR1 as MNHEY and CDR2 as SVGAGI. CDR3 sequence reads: CASRGGYETQYF. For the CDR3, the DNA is TGTGCCAGCAGGGGAGGATATGAGACCCAGTACTTC.

In DNA form, the CDR3 reads TGTGCCACCCGGGACGCCTGGGACAGGGGTGGTGGCTACACCTTC. Its translation: CATRDAWDRGGGYTF. J is TRBJ1-2 and V is TRBV19; TRBD1 matches 10 bases. The CDR3 totals 15 residues. The V gene's germline CDR1 is LNHDA and CDR2 SQIVND (reference sequence). V shed 10 bases, J shed 7 bases, and the junction held 15 bases outside the gene matches.

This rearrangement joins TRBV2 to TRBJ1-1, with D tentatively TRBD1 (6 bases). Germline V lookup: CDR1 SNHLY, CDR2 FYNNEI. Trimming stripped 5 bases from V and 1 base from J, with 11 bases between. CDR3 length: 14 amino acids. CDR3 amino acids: CASSLQGGNTEAFF. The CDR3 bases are TGTGCCAGCAGTCTACAGGGAGGGAACACTGAAGCTTTCTTT.

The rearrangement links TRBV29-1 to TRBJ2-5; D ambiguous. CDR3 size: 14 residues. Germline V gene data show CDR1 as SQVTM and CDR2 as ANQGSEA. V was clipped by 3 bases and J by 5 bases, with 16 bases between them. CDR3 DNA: TGCAGCGTTGAGAGGATCACCTATCGGGAGACCCAGTACTTC. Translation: CSVERITYRETQYF.

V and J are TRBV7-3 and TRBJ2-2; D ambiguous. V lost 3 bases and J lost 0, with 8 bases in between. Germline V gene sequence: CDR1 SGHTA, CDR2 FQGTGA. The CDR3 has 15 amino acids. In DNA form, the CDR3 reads TGTGCCAGCAGCTTGGCAGGACCGAACACCGGGGAGCTGTTTTTT. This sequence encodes CASSLAGPNTGELFF.

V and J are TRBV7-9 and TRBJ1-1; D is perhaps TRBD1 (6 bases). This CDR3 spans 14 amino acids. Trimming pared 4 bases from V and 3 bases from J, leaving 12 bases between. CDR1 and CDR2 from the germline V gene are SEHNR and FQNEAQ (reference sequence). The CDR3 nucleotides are TGTGCCAGCAGCTCCAGGGGCCCCGACACTGAAGCTTTCTTT. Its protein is CASSSRGPDTEAFF.

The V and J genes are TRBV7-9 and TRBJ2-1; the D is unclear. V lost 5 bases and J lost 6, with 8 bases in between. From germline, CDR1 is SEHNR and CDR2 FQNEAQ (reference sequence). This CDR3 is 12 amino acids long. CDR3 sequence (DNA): TGTGCCAGCAGCCCCACGATCAATGAGCAGTTCTTC. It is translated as CASSPTINEQFF.

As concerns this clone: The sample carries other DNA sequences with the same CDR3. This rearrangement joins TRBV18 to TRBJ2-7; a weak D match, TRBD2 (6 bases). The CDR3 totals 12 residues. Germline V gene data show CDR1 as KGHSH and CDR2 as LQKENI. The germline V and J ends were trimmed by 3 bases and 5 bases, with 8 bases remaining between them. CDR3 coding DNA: TGTGCCAGCTCACCGGGGGGTAACGAGCAGTACTTC. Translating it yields CASSPGGNEQYF.

The CDR3 nucleotides are TGTGCCAGTAGTCGCCGGGACCCTAGCACAGATACGCAGTATTTT. Translation gives CASSRRDPSTDTQYF. The chain recombines TRBV19 with TRBJ2-3; D possibly matches TRBD1 or TRBD2 (5 bases each). CDR3 size: 15 residues. From germline, CDR1 is LNHDA and CDR2 SQIVND (reference sequence). V lost 5 bases to trimming and J lost 0 bases, with 12 bases between them.

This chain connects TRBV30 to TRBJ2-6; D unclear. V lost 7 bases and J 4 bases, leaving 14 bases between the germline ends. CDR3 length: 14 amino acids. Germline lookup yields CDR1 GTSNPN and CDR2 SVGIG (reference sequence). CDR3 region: CASTTPGGANVLTF. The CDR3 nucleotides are TGTGCCTCCACTACCCCGGGCGGGGCCAACGTCCTGACTTTC.

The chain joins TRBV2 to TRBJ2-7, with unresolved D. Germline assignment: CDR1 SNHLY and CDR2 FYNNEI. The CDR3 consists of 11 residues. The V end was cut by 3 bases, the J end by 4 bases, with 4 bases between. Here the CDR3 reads CASSDAYEQYF. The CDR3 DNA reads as TGTGCCAGCAGTGATGCGTACGAGCAGTACTTC. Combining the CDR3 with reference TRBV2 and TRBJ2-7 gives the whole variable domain EPEVTQTPSHQVTQMGQEVILRCVPISNHLYFYWYRQILGQKVEFLVSFYNNEISEKSEIFDDQFSVERPDGSNFTLKIRSTKLEDSAMYFCASSDAYEQYFGPGTRLTVT.